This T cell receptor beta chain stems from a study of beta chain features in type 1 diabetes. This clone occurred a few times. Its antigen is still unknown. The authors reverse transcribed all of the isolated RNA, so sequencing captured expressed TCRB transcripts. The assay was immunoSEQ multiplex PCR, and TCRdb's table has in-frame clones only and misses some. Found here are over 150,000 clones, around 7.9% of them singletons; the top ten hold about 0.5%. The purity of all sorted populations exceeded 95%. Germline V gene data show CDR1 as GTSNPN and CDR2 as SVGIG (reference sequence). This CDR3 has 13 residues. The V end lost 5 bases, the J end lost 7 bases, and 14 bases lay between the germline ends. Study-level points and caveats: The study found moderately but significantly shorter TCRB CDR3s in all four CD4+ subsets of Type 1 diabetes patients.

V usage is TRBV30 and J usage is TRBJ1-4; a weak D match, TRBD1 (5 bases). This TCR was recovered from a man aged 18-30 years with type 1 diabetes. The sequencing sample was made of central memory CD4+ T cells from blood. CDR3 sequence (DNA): TGTGCCTGGGCGGCGAGTAGGGGTGAAAAACTGTTTTTT. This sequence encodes CAWAASRGEKLFF. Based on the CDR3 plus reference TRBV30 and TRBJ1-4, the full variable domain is SQTIHQWPATLVQPVGSPLSLECTVEGTSNPNLYWYRQAAGRGLQLLFYSVGIGQISSEVPQNLSASRPQDRQFILSSKKLLLSDSGFYLCAWAASRGEKLFFGSGTQLSVL.